This TCR beta chain was profiled in a study of blood T cell repertoires in COVID-19. Background on the study: Acute and convalescent COVID-19 specimens originated in the United States, Italy and Spain. Sample material is recorded as cDNA or gDNA derived from T cells, B-cell-depleted T cells, or PBMCs.

Trimming took 5 bases from V and 5 from J; bases not matched to a gene: 9. The germline V gene encodes CDR1 MNHEY and CDR2 SMNVEV (reference sequence). The length of the CDR3 is 17 residues. Original analysis: Amplification of reference gene primers provided the estimated nucleated cell counts. Repertoires were generated with immunoSEQ multiplex PCR, while TCRdb's copy carries only in-frame clones and drops some. V, J and clone size are those of that table, while D and trimming were read from the DNA. The sample records approximately 300,000 clones, around 88% being singletons. The sequence came from a woman between 50 and 59 years old with acute or convalescent COVID-19. The chain combines TRBV27 with TRBJ2-1; TRBD2 matches 13 bases. The source material was peripheral blood. This CDR3 reads CASSAPGLAGLNNEQFF. The DNA of the CDR3 is TGTGCCAGCAGTGCTCCGGGACTAGCGGGATTAAACAATGAGCAGTTCTTC.